These 21 T cell receptor beta chains were all obtained from the same sample, sequenced in a study of cytomegalovirus exposure and HLA in healthy donors. Amplification used 60 Vbeta primers and 13 Jbeta primers. Profiled with immunoSEQ multiplex PCR; TCRdb holds only in-frame clones, not every one. The sample holds 150,000 or so clones, approximately 83% seen once. The sample taken for sequencing was PBMCs. The receptors shown here come from a male donor in good health and CMV-seronegative.

This chain links TRBV5-1 with TRBJ1-6; D is perhaps TRBD1 (5 bases). This CDR3 is built from 12 residues. V was trimmed by 4 bases and J by 6 bases, leaving 5 bases between them. CDR1 and CDR2 (germline): SGHRS, YFSETQ. The CDR3 here is CASSDSNSPLHF. CDR3 nucleotides: TGCGCCAGCAGCGACAGTAATTCACCCCTCCACTTT. The full variable domain, rest sourced from reference TRBV5-1 and TRBJ1-6, is KAGVTQTPRYLIKTRGQQVTLSCSPISGHRSVSWYQQTPGQGLQFLFEYFSETQRNKGNFPGRFSGRQFSNSRSEMNVSTLELGDSALYLCASSDSNSPLHFGNGTRLTVT.

The chain couples TRBV28 to TRBJ1-3, with D unresolved. V lost 5 bases and J lost 9, with 11 bases in between. CDR1 and CDR2 (germline): MDHEN, SYDVKM. The CDR3 is made up of 12 amino acids. The CDR3 here is CASSTTSITIYF. Written as DNA, the CDR3 is TGTGCCAGCAGTACTACATCAATCACCATATATTTT.

The genes are TRBV27 and TRBJ1-1; maybe TRBD1 (6 bases). Trimming removed 2 bases at V and 4 bases at J, with 14 bases between. The CDR3 has 15 amino acids. The V gene's germline CDR1 is MNHEY and CDR2 SMNVEV (reference sequence). Here the CDR3 reads CASSLRTAHTTEAFF. The CDR3, as DNA: TGTGCCAGCAGTTTACGGACAGCTCATACCACTGAAGCTTTCTTT.

The rearrangement joins TRBV28 to TRBJ1-5; 7 nucleotides line up with TRBD1. CDR1 and CDR2 (germline): MDHEN, SYDVKM. This CDR3 is 16 amino acids long. The J segment lost 1 base and the V segment lost 6 bases, leaving 9 bases of the junction unmatched. CDR3 DNA sequence: TGTGCCAGCAGCCGGGACAGTCCAGGGAGCAATCAGCCCCAGCATTTT. Translating gives CASSRDSPGSNQPQHF.

The CDR3 nucleotides read TGTGCCAGCAGCCCCGGACTAGCGGCCTACAATGAGCAGTTCTTC. It translates to CASSPGLAAYNEQFF. V is TRBV11-2 and J is TRBJ2-1; 10 nucleotides agree with TRBD2. Germline V gives CDR1 SGHAT, CDR2 FQNNGV. This CDR3 region has 15 residues. The V segment lost 5 bases and the J segment 2 bases; nucleotides outside the gene matches: 3.

The V call is TRBV27, the J call TRBJ1-3; D gene unclear. Trimming removed 0 bases at V and 3 bases at J, with 3 bases between. CDR1 and CDR2 from the germline V gene are MNHEY and SMNVEV (reference sequence). This CDR3 has 13 amino acids. Written as DNA, the CDR3 is TGTGCCAGCAGTTTATCCTTTGGAAACACCATATATTTT. It encodes CASSLSFGNTIYF.

V is TRBV4-1 and J is TRBJ2-2; 7 bases fit TRBD2. Germline assignment: CDR1 MGHRA and CDR2 YSYEKL. J gave up 4 bases and V 4 bases, and 3 bases lay outside the gene matches. This CDR3 has 14 residues. The CDR3 coding sequence is TGCGCCAGCAGCCCTCTAGCGGTCACCGGGGAGCTGTTTTTT. Encoded protein: CASSPLAVTGELFF.

The J gene is TRBJ2-5, the V gene TRBV7-9, with 15 bases that match TRBD2. V shed 6 bases, J shed 5 bases, and the junction held 10 bases outside the gene matches. CDR1 is SEHNR and CDR2 is FQNEAQ in the germline V gene (reference sequence). CDR3 length: 17 amino acids. CDR3 DNA sequence: TGTGCCAGCAGAAGATGGACTAGCGGGAGGGCCGGGGAGACCCAGTACTTC. Amino acids: CASRRWTSGRAGETQYF. Looking up the rest from reference TRBV7-9 and TRBJ2-5 gives the full variable domain: DTGVSQNPRHKITKRGQNVTFRCDPISEHNRLYWYRQTLGQGPEFLTYFQNEAQLEKSRLLSDRFSAERPKGSFSTLEIQRTEQGDSAMYLCASRRWTSGRAGETQYFGPGTRLLVL.

This chain links TRBV19 with TRBJ2-3; D is unclear. The length of the CDR3 is 15 residues. V lost 1 base and J lost 0, with 8 bases in between. Germline values: CDR1 LNHDA, CDR2 SQIVND (reference sequence). CDR3 coding DNA: TGTGCCAGTAGTATAGGACTGGAAAGCACAGATACGCAGTATTTT. This translates into CASSIGLESTDTQYF.

The genes are TRBV19 and TRBJ1-4; TRBD1 might be the D (6 bases). This CDR3 has 15 residues. The V and J ends lost 6 bases and 0 bases respectively, with 11 bases between them. CDR1 is LNHDA and CDR2 is SQIVND in the germline V gene (reference sequence). The CDR3 reads CASSLDRSTNEKLFF. Here the CDR3 DNA reads TGTGCCAGTAGCTTGGACAGATCAACTAATGAAAAACTGTTTTTT.

The J gene is TRBJ2-1, the V gene TRBV5-6; 15 bases align to TRBD2. The CDR3 runs 15 residues. CDR1 and CDR2 from the germline V gene are SGHDT and YYEEEE. V trimming: 3 bases; J trimming: 7 bases; junction bases outside the gene matches: 2. This CDR3 reads CASSYGTSGRNEQFF. The CDR3 nucleotides read TGTGCCAGCAGCTACGGGACTAGCGGGAGGAATGAGCAGTTCTTC.

This clone appeared a single time. The chain uses TRBV7-7 and TRBJ2-1; TRBD2 aligns across 12 bases. V shed 1 base and J 7 bases; nucleotides not matched to a gene: 2. This CDR3 contains 15 residues. Germline V CDR1 and CDR2: SSHAT, FNYEAQ (reference sequence). CDR3 sequence reads: CASSLGTSGTNEQFF. Here the CDR3 DNA reads TGTGCCAGCAGCTTAGGGACTAGCGGGACAAATGAGCAGTTCTTC.

The rearrangement uses TRBV27 and TRBJ2-5, with a possible D match to TRBD2 (5 bases). CDR1 and CDR2 (germline): MNHEY, SMNVEV (reference sequence). V lost 6 bases, J lost 3 bases, and 14 bases lay in between. There are 14 residues in the CDR3. The CDR3 DNA is TGTGCCAGCAGCCGGCCCGACGGGAAAGAGACCCAGTACTTC. This gives the protein CASSRPDGKETQYF.

This chain uses TRBV28 with TRBJ2-6; 10 nucleotides match TRBD1. The CDR3 totals 15 residues. The germline CDR1 and CDR2 sequences are MDHEN and SYDVKM. The trim removed 6 bases at V and 8 bases at J, leaving 7 bases unmatched. CDR3 sequence: CASSSGDRGTNVLTF. DNA of the CDR3: TGTGCCAGCAGCTCGGGGGACAGGGGAACCAACGTCCTGACTTTC.

CDR3 coding DNA: TGTGCCAGCAGCTTAGGAGGGTACAAGGTCACTGAAGCTTTCTTT. It encodes CASSLGGYKVTEAFF. The rearrangement links TRBV7-2 to TRBJ1-1; D unclear. The CDR3 sequence is 15 residues long. Germline V lookup: CDR1 SGHTA, CDR2 FQGNSA. V was pared by 1 base and J by 4 bases, with 13 bases between.

The V gene is TRBV7-2, the J gene TRBJ2-3; TRBD2 matches at 7 bases. Unmatched junction bases numbered 8, after V lost 5 bases and J lost 3 bases. Looked up from germline, CDR1 is SGHTA and CDR2 is FQGNSA. The CDR3 is 15 residues long. CDR3 DNA sequence: TGTGCCAGCAGCCTAGGGGCGGGAGCTACAGATACGCAGTATTTT. This encodes CASSLGAGATDTQYF.

The chain employs TRBV28 and TRBJ2-7; D possibly corresponds to TRBD1 (6 bases). The V end lost 2 bases, the J end lost 2 bases, and 16 bases lay between the germline ends. The CDR3 is 16 amino acids. The germline CDR1 and CDR2 sequences are MDHEN and SYDVKM. CDR3 amino acids: CASSLGYRDGAYEQYF. CDR3 sequence (DNA): TGTGCCAGCAGTTTAGGGTACAGGGACGGAGCCTACGAGCAGTACTTC.

This chain joins TRBV19 and TRBJ1-4; possibly TRBD1 for D (6 bases). The CDR3 sequence is 14 residues long. V lost 7 bases and J lost 8, with 17 bases in between. Germline V CDR1 and CDR2: LNHDA, SQIVND (reference sequence). The CDR3 DNA reads as TGTGCCAGTATTCCGACAGGCAGATCCGAAAAACTGTTTTTT. Its translation: CASIPTGRSEKLFF.

The chain recombines TRBV11-3 with TRBJ2-1, with a weak D call TRBD1 (6 bases). Germline V gene lookup returns CDR1 SGHNT and CDR2 YENEEA. This CDR3 is built from 14 residues. Trimming stripped 0 bases from V and 10 bases from J, with 13 bases between. The CDR3 nucleotides read TGTGCCAGCAGCTTAGATGACAGGTTCGGGGAGCAGTTCTTC. Its protein product is CASSLDDRFGEQFF.

The rearrangement links TRBV18 to TRBJ2-7; D perhaps matches TRBD1 (6 bases). The germline V gene encodes CDR1 KGHSH and CDR2 LQKENI. V shed 8 bases and J shed 0 bases, with 17 bases lying between them. There are 15 residues in the CDR3. CDR3: CASARGSLSSYEQYF. The CDR3 nucleotides are TGTGCCAGCGCCAGGGGCTCCCTAAGCTCCTACGAGCAGTACTTC. Variable domain in full (rest from reference TRBV18 and TRBJ2-7): NAGVMQNPRHLVRRRGQEARLRCSPMKGHSHVYWYRQLPEEGLKFMVYLQKENIIDESGMPKERFSAEFPKEGPSILRIQQVVRGDSAAYFCASARGSLSSYEQYFGPGTRLTVT.

This clone turned up a few times. The CDR3 is CAISEIGAYQPQHF. CDR3 nucleotide sequence: TGTGCCATCAGTGAAATTGGGGCGTATCAGCCCCAGCATTTT. This chain links TRBV10-3 with TRBJ1-5, with D maybe TRBD1 (5 bases). The V gene's germline CDR1 is ENHRY and CDR2 SYGVKD. This CDR3 contains 14 residues. The ends were cut back, 3 bases at V and 5 bases at J, with 11 bases in the middle.